The present T cell receptor (beta chain) was sequenced within a study of blood T cell repertoires in COVID-19. Study-level background: Sources were T cells, B-cell-depleted T cells, or PBMCs; the material itself was cDNA or gDNA.

The protocol was immunoSEQ multiplex PCR, while the TCRdb copy is restricted to in-frame clones and leaves out a portion. The table shows hundreds of thousands of clones, with around 84% occurring only once. Ages ranged from about 18 to 90 years, with residence in some 25 US areas. Sample: PBMCs or T cells enriched from blood (not recorded which). The sequence derives from a woman aged 50 to 60 who had recovered from COVID-19.

CDR3 nucleotides: TGTGCCAGCAGCGGGGGACTAGAGGCTTCCAAAAACATTCAGTACTTC. It codes for CASSGGLEASKNIQYF. The chain is built from TRBV9 and TRBJ2-4, with TRBD2 identical over 8 bases. Unmatched junction bases numbered 7, after V lost 3 bases and J lost 2 bases. This CDR3 contains 16 residues. Germline V gene sequence: CDR1 SGDLS, CDR2 YYNGEE.